Listed below are T cell receptor beta chains from one sample, sequenced in a study of blood T cell repertoires in COVID-19. TCRdb's table, derived via immunoSEQ multiplex PCR, lists solely in-frame clones and lacks some. In the table there are tens of thousands of clones, approximately 88% of which are singletons. Specimen: peripheral blood. All receptors derive from a man aged 40-49 years with COVID-19, enrolled during active disease. CDR3s include the opening cysteine and the closing phenylalanine or tryptophan. The D gene is left open where the match is weak. The size of a clone is reported for some rows only, either as once, few or many, or as a class for expanded clones.

d_gene: .
v_gene: TRBV5-1
j_gene: TRBJ1-1
abundance: .
CDR3aa: CASSSPGVNTYTEAFF
CDR3nt: TGCGCCAGCAGCTCCCCAGGGGTCAACACTTACACTGAAGCTTTCTTT

d_gene: .
v_gene: TRBV7-3
j_gene: TRBJ2-5
abundance: once
CDR3aa: CASSFGGGGQETQYF
CDR3nt: TGTGCCAGCAGCTTCGGGGGCGGGGGTCAAGAGACCCAGTACTTC

d_gene: .
v_gene: TRBV25-1
j_gene: TRBJ2-7
abundance: few
CDR3aa: CASSVEYEQYF
CDR3nt: TGTGCCAGCAGTGTTGAGTACGAGCAGTACTTC

d_gene: .
v_gene: TRBV9
j_gene: TRBJ2-3
abundance: once
CDR3aa: CASSVVGGGTDTQYF
CDR3nt: TGTGCCAGCAGCGTAGTAGGCGGGGGCACAGATACGCAGTATTTT

d_gene: TRBD1
v_gene: TRBV6-1
j_gene: TRBJ1-5
abundance: .
CDR3aa: CASSEDGTGWGSNQPQHF
CDR3nt: TGTGCCAGCAGTGAAGACGGGACAGGGTGGGGAAGCAATCAGCCCCAGCATTTT

d_gene: .
v_gene: TRBV20-1
j_gene: TRBJ2-3
abundance: .
CDR3aa: CSASDTGTDTQYF
CDR3nt: TGCAGTGCTAGTGATACGGGCACAGATACGCAGTATTTT

d_gene: .
v_gene: TRBV20-1
j_gene: TRBJ1-6
abundance: .
CDR3aa: CSASLDRPNSPLHF
CDR3nt: TGCAGTGCCAGTCTTGACAGGCCGAATTCACCCCTCCACTTT

d_gene: TRBD1
v_gene: TRBV29-1
j_gene: TRBJ1-2
abundance: .
CDR3aa: CSVGDRRTYGYTF
CDR3nt: TGCAGCGTTGGGGACAGGAGGACCTATGGCTACACCTTC

d_gene: .
v_gene: TRBV7-8
j_gene: TRBJ2-3
abundance: .
CDR3aa: CASSLGGQGSSTDTQYF
CDR3nt: TGTGCCAGCAGCTTAGGCGGTCAGGGTTCTAGCACAGATACGCAGTATTTT

d_gene: .
v_gene: TRBV6-1
j_gene: TRBJ1-5
abundance: few
CDR3aa: CASSESISRGNQPQHF
CDR3nt: TGTGCCAGCAGTGAGTCTATCTCTCGGGGCAATCAGCCCCAGCATTTT

d_gene: .
v_gene: TRBV7-9
j_gene: TRBJ2-5
abundance: .
CDR3aa: CASSLAGGPETQYF
CDR3nt: TGTGCCAGCAGCTTAGCGGGGGGGCCGGAGACCCAGTACTTC

d_gene: .
v_gene: TRBV7-2
j_gene: TRBJ1-2
abundance: .
CDR3aa: CASSLEIGGFYPYTF
CDR3nt: TGTGCCAGCAGCTTAGAGATCGGGGGATTTTATCCCTACACCTTC

d_gene: TRBD1
v_gene: TRBV29-1
j_gene: TRBJ2-5
abundance: .
CDR3aa: CSVGTGATGETQYF
CDR3nt: TGCAGCGTTGGGACAGGGGCCACCGGAGAGACCCAGTACTTC

d_gene: .
v_gene: TRBV9
j_gene: TRBJ2-2
abundance: .
CDR3aa: CASSVGQNTGELFF
CDR3nt: TGTGCCAGCAGCGTCGGTCAGAACACCGGGGAGCTGTTTTTT

d_gene: TRBD2
v_gene: TRBV27
j_gene: TRBJ2-1
abundance: few
CDR3aa: CASSPGAGVYNEQFF
CDR3nt: TGTGCCAGCTCACCAGGAGCGGGGGTCTACAATGAGCAGTTCTTC

d_gene: .
v_gene: TRBV3-1/TRBV3-2
j_gene: TRBJ2-3
abundance: .
CDR3aa: CASSQGVQADTDTQYF
CDR3nt: TGTGCCAGCAGCCAAGGGGTACAGGCTGACACAGATACGCAGTATTTT

d_gene: .
v_gene: TRBV5-1
j_gene: TRBJ2-3
abundance: .
CDR3aa: CASKAPGTPYTDTQYF
CDR3nt: TGCGCCAGCAAGGCGCCCGGGACACCTTACACAGATACGCAGTATTTT

d_gene: .
v_gene: TRBV2
j_gene: TRBJ2-2
abundance: .
CDR3aa: CASGAGPGELFF
CDR3nt: TGTGCCAGCGGCGCAGGGCCCGGGGAGCTGTTTTTT

d_gene: TRBD1
v_gene: TRBV6-5
j_gene: TRBJ1-3
abundance: .
CDR3aa: CASRGDRSSGNTIYF
CDR3nt: TGTGCCAGCAGGGGGGACAGATCCTCTGGAAACACCATATATTTT

d_gene: .
v_gene: TRBV14
j_gene: TRBJ1-2
abundance: .
CDR3aa: CASSQGSGGGISSYTF
CDR3nt: TGTGCCAGCAGCCAAGGCTCGGGAGGCGGGATATCAAGCTACACCTTC

d_gene: TRBD1
v_gene: TRBV24-1
j_gene: TRBJ2-7
abundance: .
CDR3aa: CAKDREAAYEQYF
CDR3nt: TGTGCCAAGGACAGGGAAGCCGCCTACGAGCAGTACTTC

d_gene: .
v_gene: TRBV2
j_gene: TRBJ1-6
abundance: .
CDR3aa: CASSEGQDNSPLHF
CDR3nt: TGTGCCAGCAGTGAGGGTCAGGATAATTCACCCCTCCACTTT

d_gene: .
v_gene: TRBV12-5
j_gene: TRBJ1-6
abundance: .
CDR3aa: CASGLGQVNSPLHF
CDR3nt: TGTGCTAGTGGTTTGGGACAGGTAAATTCACCCCTCCACTTT

d_gene: TRBD1
v_gene: TRBV6-2/TRBV6-3
j_gene: TRBJ2-5
abundance: .
CDR3aa: CASSYNPGTVQETQYF
CDR3nt: TGTGCCAGCAGTTACAACCCTGGGACAGTCCAAGAGACCCAGTACTTC

d_gene: TRBD1
v_gene: TRBV28
j_gene: TRBJ1-5
abundance: once
CDR3aa: CASSRQGFGNQPQHF
CDR3nt: TGTGCCAGCAGTCGACAGGGTTTTGGCAATCAGCCCCAGCATTTT

d_gene: .
v_gene: TRBV28
j_gene: TRBJ2-7
abundance: .
CDR3aa: CASSLAVLREQYF
CDR3nt: TGTGCCAGCAGTTTGGCCGTCTTGCGGGAGCAGTACTTC

d_gene: TRBD2
v_gene: TRBV6-5
j_gene: TRBJ2-5
abundance: once
CDR3aa: CASSPWTSGGETQYF
CDR3nt: TGTGCCAGCAGTCCGTGGACTAGCGGGGGGGAGACCCAGTACTTC

d_gene: TRBD1
v_gene: TRBV30
j_gene: TRBJ1-6
abundance: .
CDR3aa: CAWSDLGQVNSPLHF
CDR3nt: TGTGCCTGGAGTGACCTCGGACAGGTGAATTCACCCCTCCACTTT

d_gene: TRBD1
v_gene: TRBV29-1
j_gene: TRBJ1-1
abundance: .
CDR3aa: CSVRPGQGIFGTEAFF
CDR3nt: TGCAGCGTGAGACCGGGACAGGGAATATTCGGGACTGAAGCTTTCTTT

d_gene: .
v_gene: TRBV2
j_gene: TRBJ2-5
abundance: .
CDR3aa: CASRHLGGVGGRTSSRRETQYF
CDR3nt: TGTGCCAGCAGGCACCTAGGAGGGGTCGGGGGAAGGACAAGCTCGCGGCGGGAGACCCAGTACTTC

d_gene: .
v_gene: TRBV28
j_gene: TRBJ1-2
abundance: once
CDR3aa: CASSSTFSPNYGYTF
CDR3nt: TGTGCCAGCAGTTCAACATTTTCCCCTAACTATGGCTACACCTTC

d_gene: .
v_gene: TRBV19
j_gene: TRBJ1-2
abundance: .
CDR3aa: CASRQNNYGYTF
CDR3nt: TGTGCCAGTCGACAGAATAACTATGGCTACACCTTC

d_gene: .
v_gene: TRBV21-1
j_gene: TRBJ2-3
abundance: .
CDR3aa: CASSPGQGNGTDTQYF
CDR3nt: TGTGCCAGCAGCCCGGGACAGGGGAATGGGACAGATACGCAGTATTTT

d_gene: TRBD2
v_gene: TRBV5-6
j_gene: TRBJ2-7
abundance: .
CDR3aa: CASSMREGEIDEQYF
CDR3nt: TGTGCCAGCAGCATGCGGGAGGGGGAAATAGACGAGCAGTACTTC

d_gene: .
v_gene: TRBV3-1/TRBV3-2
j_gene: TRBJ2-2
abundance: .
CDR3aa: CASRRGSGELFF
CDR3nt: TGTGCCAGCAGACGAGGTTCCGGGGAGCTGTTTTTT

d_gene: TRBD2
v_gene: TRBV29-1
j_gene: TRBJ2-2
abundance: .
CDR3aa: CSVDSGRVGELFF
CDR3nt: TGCAGCGTTGACTCGGGGAGGGTGGGGGAGCTGTTTTTT

d_gene: .
v_gene: TRBV3-1/TRBV3-2
j_gene: TRBJ2-3
abundance: .
CDR3aa: CASSLLPGGRDTQYF
CDR3nt: TGTGCCAGCAGCCTTCTACCGGGGGGCCGGGATACGCAGTATTTT

d_gene: .
v_gene: TRBV27
j_gene: TRBJ2-2
abundance: .
CDR3aa: CASSLGTTNTGELFF
CDR3nt: TGTGCCAGCAGTCTCGGGACAACGAACACCGGGGAGCTGTTTTTT

d_gene: TRBD2
v_gene: TRBV5-3
j_gene: TRBJ2-5
abundance: few
CDR3aa: CARSLGSSLAGIRYQETQYF
CDR3nt: TGTGCCAGAAGCTTGGGTAGTTCCCTAGCGGGTATTAGGTACCAAGAGACCCAGTACTTC

d_gene: .
v_gene: TRBV18
j_gene: TRBJ1-1
abundance: .
CDR3aa: CASSPPAGMNTEAFF
CDR3nt: TGTGCCAGCTCACCACCGGCGGGGATGAACACTGAAGCTTTCTTT

d_gene: .
v_gene: TRBV2
j_gene: TRBJ2-7
abundance: .
CDR3aa: CASSEAGLKEGGYEQYF
CDR3nt: TGTGCCAGCAGTGAAGCGGGGCTTAAAGAAGGGGGTTACGAGCAGTACTTC